This TCR beta chain was sequenced for a study of T cells after posttransplantation cyclophosphamide. Findings and limits, study-wide: Recipient CMV seropositivity and CMV reactivation strongly tracked TRB clonality. Later blood repertoires were often dominated by clones from the donor CD8+ memory compartment. Tissue-infiltrating T cells from skin or gut overlapped little with blood T cells.

As to this clone: No antigen is known for it.

The data were produced by immunoSEQ multiplex PCR, yet TCRdb's version contains in-frame clones alone and is incomplete. Of tens of thousands of clones in the sample, around 84% were seen once. CDR3 size: 18 residues. V was pared by 0 bases and J by 5 bases, with 10 bases of the junction left unmatched. The germline gives CDR1 SGHNT, CDR2 YENEEA. V usage is TRBV11-3 and J usage is TRBJ2-1; 10 bases line up with TRBD2. The sample consisted of PBMCs. The sequence was obtained from a man under 40 with a blood cancer, CMV-positive, and with a related stem cell donor. The CDR3 coding sequence is TGTGCCAGCAGCTTAGACCAATCCGGGACTAGCGCCAACAATGAGCAGTTCTTC. This sequence encodes CASSLDQSGTSANNEQFF.